This T cell receptor (beta chain) was identified in a study of patients and donors after allogeneic stem cell transplantation. V dropped 3 bases and J dropped 9; count of bases not matched to a gene: 7. The germline CDR1 and CDR2 sequences are MNHEY and SVGEGT. The CDR3 totals 15 residues. Each CDR3 protein gets one entry after TCRdb re-called the RT-PCR reads with MiXCR. The sample carries roughly 200,000 distinct CDR3 sequences, around two fifths recorded once. The rearrangement uses TRBV6-2 or TRBV6-3 and TRBJ2-1; 11 bases are shared with TRBD2. The sequenced material came from blood, either unsorted or a sorted T cell fraction (not recorded which). The TCR sequence derives from a human donor who was either an allogeneic HSCT recipient or a stem cell or donor lymphocyte infusion donor (not recorded which). It is not recorded whose cells these are; they may come from a transplant donor. DNA of the CDR3: TGTGCCAGCAGTTATCTAGCGGGAGGATCGCCTGAGCAGTTCTTC. It translates to CASSYLAGGSPEQFF.